This T cell receptor (beta chain) appears in the sequencing data of a study of blood T cell repertoires in COVID-19. V was trimmed by 5 bases and J by 11 bases, leaving 15 bases between them. Germline CDR1 is LNHDA and CDR2 is SQIVND (reference sequence). There are 12 residues in the CDR3. In the authors' methods: Reference gene primer amplification gave nucleated cell count estimates. Repertoires were generated with immunoSEQ multiplex PCR, while TCRdb's copy carries only in-frame clones and drops some. D and trimming were read from the DNA, whereas the V and J calls and clone size are those reported in that table. The data contain about 230,000 clones, about 86% of them singletons.

The source is a woman aged 45-59 years in a cohort exposed to, infected with or recovered from COVID-19 (not recorded which). The specimen sequenced was PBMCs or T cells enriched from blood (not recorded which). V usage is TRBV19 and J usage is TRBJ1-1; D unclear. CDR3 DNA: TGTGCCAGTAGTTCCGGCGGATTGGCCGCTTTCTTT. Its translation: CASSSGGLAAFF.